These T cell receptor beta chains were read from a single sample in a study of control samples from healthy donors and cancer patients. Clones were sequenced by immunoSEQ multiplex PCR, and TCRdb holds only the in-frame ones, with some missing. The sample yields approximately 150,000 clones, about 86% seen once. The specimen was blood. The source is a man in his late teens or twenties in good health. Each CDR3 is given with its conserved first and last residue. The D gene is left open where the match is weak. Not every row has a clone size; where given, it reads once, few, many or a size class.

J: TRBJ2-3
V: TRBV7-2
D: NA
size: NA
DNA: TGTGCCAGCAGCCGGGGACCGGCACGGGGTACGCAGTATTTT
CDR3: CASSRGPARGTQYF

J: TRBJ1-1
V: TRBV5-1
D: NA
size: NA
DNA: TGCGCCAGCAGCTTGGCCTGGGTGAACACTGAAGCTTTCTTT
CDR3: CASSLAWVNTEAFF

J: TRBJ2-7
V: TRBV10-3
D: NA
size: NA
DNA: TGTGCCATCAGTGATTCGGCACAGGGATCCTACGAGCAGTACTTC
CDR3: CAISDSAQGSYEQYF

J: TRBJ2-2
V: TRBV5-1
D: TRBD1
size: once
DNA: TGCGCCAGCAGCCCACGACAGGGGGGGGACTTCGGGGAGCTGTTTTTT
CDR3: CASSPRQGGDFGELFF

J: TRBJ1-6
V: TRBV24-1
D: NA
size: NA
DNA: TGTGCCACCAGAGAGGATGGGGATTCACCCCTCCACTTT
CDR3: CATREDGDSPLHF

J: TRBJ1-4
V: TRBV29-1
D: NA
size: NA
DNA: TGCAGCGGAAGACAGTCGGGATCTGAAAAACTGTTTTTT
CDR3: CSGRQSGSEKLFF

J: TRBJ2-7
V: TRBV14
D: TRBD2
size: once
DNA: TGTGCCAGCAGCCAGCAGACTAGCTATGAGCAGTACTTC
CDR3: CASSQQTSYEQYF

J: TRBJ1-5
V: TRBV5-1
D: NA
size: NA
DNA: TGCGCCAGCAGCTTGGGAGGGATCAATCAGCCCCAGCATTTT
CDR3: CASSLGGINQPQHF

J: TRBJ1-3
V: TRBV3-1/TRBV3-2
D: NA
size: NA
DNA: TGTGCCAGCAGCCGGGAGAGGCGAATCTCTGGAAACACCATATATTTT
CDR3: CASSRERRISGNTIYF

J: TRBJ2-3
V: TRBV11-3
D: NA
size: NA
DNA: TGTGCCAGCAGCTTAGGAGCGACAGATACGCAGTATTTT
CDR3: CASSLGATDTQYF

J: TRBJ2-1
V: TRBV7-2
D: TRBD2
size: NA
DNA: TGTGCCAGCAGCCGCGGGAGCTCCTACAATGAGCAGTTCTTC
CDR3: CASSRGSSYNEQFF

J: TRBJ1-1
V: TRBV7-9
D: TRBD1
size: NA
DNA: TGTGCCAGCACCGGTGACAGGGGCCGGAACACTGAAGCTTTCTTT
CDR3: CASTGDRGRNTEAFF

J: TRBJ2-2
V: TRBV30
D: NA
size: NA
DNA: TGTGCCTGGAGTAACGACGGGGGGCGCACCGGGGAGCTGTTTTTT
CDR3: CAWSNDGGRTGELFF

J: TRBJ2-3
V: TRBV6-5
D: NA
size: once
DNA: TGTGCCACAGGGGAGTCTAGCACAGATACGCAGTATTTT
CDR3: CATGESSTDTQYF

J: TRBJ2-1
V: TRBV5-4
D: NA
size: NA
DNA: TGTGCCAGCAGCTCGACAGGCTACAATGAGCAGTTCTTC
CDR3: CASSSTGYNEQFF

J: TRBJ2-7
V: TRBV19
D: NA
size: NA
DNA: TGTGCCAGTAGCCTGGGAGGTATGTCCTACGAGCAGTACTTC
CDR3: CASSLGGMSYEQYF

J: TRBJ1-2
V: TRBV6-5
D: TRBD1
size: once
DNA: TGTGCCAGCAGTTACAGGGACAGCCTCTATGGCTACACCTTC
CDR3: CASSYRDSLYGYTF

J: TRBJ2-7
V: TRBV7-8
D: TRBD2
size: NA
DNA: TGTGCCAGCAGCGCGGGGACTAGCGACCTAATCCTCTACGAGCAGTACTTC
CDR3: CASSAGTSDLILYEQYF

J: TRBJ1-6
V: TRBV30
D: TRBD1
size: NA
DNA: TGTGCCTGGAGCCAGGGACAGGGACCTTCACCCCTCCACTTT
CDR3: CAWSQGQGPSPLHF

J: TRBJ1-3
V: TRBV7-2
D: NA
size: NA
DNA: TGTGCCAGCAGCTTAGTAGAGGGTCCGAACTCTGGAAACACCATATATTTT
CDR3: CASSLVEGPNSGNTIYF

J: TRBJ2-5
V: TRBV7-2
D: TRBD1
size: NA
DNA: TGTGCCAGCAGCTACGGGACAGGGGGTCGAGAGACCCAGTACTTC
CDR3: CASSYGTGGRETQYF

J: TRBJ2-3
V: TRBV4-2
D: NA
size: NA
DNA: TGTGCCAGCAGCCACTCAAGGGTGGAAGATACGCAGTATTTT
CDR3: CASSHSRVEDTQYF

J: TRBJ2-7
V: TRBV7-9
D: NA
size: NA
DNA: TGTGCCAGCAGCCAACAGGGAACCGACGAGCAGTACTTC
CDR3: CASSQQGTDEQYF

J: TRBJ1-6
V: TRBV9
D: NA
size: NA
DNA: TGTGCCAGCAGCGTCGGGGACCCGAGGTCCTATAATTCACCCCTCCACTTT
CDR3: CASSVGDPRSYNSPLHF

J: TRBJ2-5
V: TRBV12-3/TRBV12-4
D: NA
size: NA
DNA: TGTGCCAGCAGCCCCGGACATCAAGAGACCCAGTACTTC
CDR3: CASSPGHQETQYF

J: TRBJ2-5
V: TRBV7-3
D: TRBD2
size: NA
DNA: TGTGCCAGCAGCTTACACCAGCGGGGCGGGGAGACCCAGTACTTC
CDR3: CASSLHQRGGETQYF

J: TRBJ1-4
V: TRBV6-6
D: NA
size: NA
DNA: TGTGCCAGCAGTGGCCAGGGAGTAGCCGATGAAAAACTGTTTTTT
CDR3: CASSGQGVADEKLFF

J: TRBJ1-2
V: TRBV9
D: NA
size: few
DNA: TGTGCCAGCAGCGCACCCCTCCGCCGGGATGGCTACACCTTC
CDR3: CASSAPLRRDGYTF

J: TRBJ2-2
V: TRBV28
D: NA
size: NA
DNA: TGTGCCAGCAGTTTAAGGCGGGGCCGGCTACGGAACACCGGGGAGCTGTTTTTT
CDR3: CASSLRRGRLRNTGELFF

J: TRBJ1-5
V: TRBV29-1
D: NA
size: NA
DNA: TGCAGCGTTACAAATGGGGGCTTACAGCCCCAGCATTTT
CDR3: CSVTNGGLQPQHF

J: TRBJ2-7
V: TRBV18
D: NA
size: NA
DNA: TGTGCCAGCTCACCATTTTCGCCAGAACTCTTTAGGGAGCAGTACTTC
CDR3: CASSPFSPELFREQYF

J: TRBJ1-2
V: TRBV7-9
D: TRBD1
size: once
DNA: TGTGCCAGCAGCTCCGGACAGGGGAACTATGGCTACACCTTC
CDR3: CASSSGQGNYGYTF

J: TRBJ2-2
V: TRBV10-3
D: NA
size: NA
DNA: TGTGCCAGCCGCTCGAATGACAACACCGGGGAGCTGTTTTTT
CDR3: CASRSNDNTGELFF

J: TRBJ2-1
V: TRBV29-1
D: NA
size: NA
DNA: TGCAGCGGTATGGACTGGGAGCAGTTCTTC
CDR3: CSGMDWEQFF

J: TRBJ1-2
V: TRBV5-6
D: NA
size: NA
DNA: TGTGCCAGCAGCTTGGTTCAGGCTTATGGCTACACCTTC
CDR3: CASSLVQAYGYTF

J: TRBJ1-2
V: TRBV30
D: NA
size: NA
DNA: TGTGCCTGGAGTAGTACTAGTGAGAACTATGGCTACACCTTC
CDR3: CAWSSTSENYGYTF

J: TRBJ1-5
V: TRBV19
D: NA
size: NA
DNA: TGTGCCAGTACCCTAGGACAGCGGTTGAGTTTTGGCAATCAGCCCCAGCATTTT
CDR3: CASTLGQRLSFGNQPQHF

J: TRBJ1-2
V: TRBV5-1
D: TRBD1
size: NA
DNA: TGCGCCAGCAGCGCCGGGACAGGGGGCTATGGCTACACCTTC
CDR3: CASSAGTGGYGYTF

J: TRBJ2-6
V: TRBV28
D: NA
size: NA
DNA: TGTGCCAGCAGTCCGGAGGACAGTCGTAGGGGGGCCAACGTCCTGACTTTC
CDR3: CASSPEDSRRGANVLTF

J: TRBJ2-7
V: TRBV28
D: NA
size: NA
DNA: TGTGCCAGCAGCTATACAAACGGGGTCGAGCAGTACTTC
CDR3: CASSYTNGVEQYF

J: TRBJ1-2
V: TRBV2
D: NA
size: NA
DNA: TGTGCCAGCAGTGAAGGCAGTAACTATGGCTACACCTTC
CDR3: CASSEGSNYGYTF

J: TRBJ2-4
V: TRBV3-1/TRBV3-2
D: TRBD1
size: NA
DNA: TGTGCCAGCAGCCAAGAACTACAGGGGGCTGCCAAAAACATTCAGTACTTC
CDR3: CASSQELQGAAKNIQYF

J: TRBJ2-7
V: TRBV5-4
D: TRBD2
size: few
DNA: TGTGCCAGCAGCTTGGAGCGGGGGCTCTACGAGCAGTACTTC
CDR3: CASSLERGLYEQYF

J: TRBJ2-7
V: TRBV19
D: TRBD1
size: few
DNA: TGTGCCAGTAGGGAGACAGGGCTCGCCGAGCAGTACTTC
CDR3: CASRETGLAEQYF

J: TRBJ2-2
V: TRBV7-9
D: NA
size: NA
DNA: TGTGCCAGCAGGGCCCTAAAACTGGCCGGGGAGCTGTTTTTT
CDR3: CASRALKLAGELFF

J: TRBJ1-4
V: TRBV6-5
D: NA
size: NA
DNA: TGTGCCAGCAGCCCCGGGTGGGTTAATGAAAAACTGTTTTTT
CDR3: CASSPGWVNEKLFF

J: TRBJ1-3
V: TRBV15
D: NA
size: NA
DNA: TGTGCCACCAGCAGATCCGATATAAGAAACACCATATATTTT
CDR3: CATSRSDIRNTIYF

J: TRBJ2-1
V: TRBV7-9
D: NA
size: NA
DNA: TGTGCCAGCAGCTCCCACCCGACAGAGTACAATGAGCAGTTCTTC
CDR3: CASSSHPTEYNEQFF

J: TRBJ1-2
V: TRBV28
D: NA
size: once
DNA: TGTGCCAGCAGTGGGGGGCGCGACTATGGCTACACCTTC
CDR3: CASSGGRDYGYTF

J: TRBJ2-2
V: TRBV5-4
D: TRBD2
size: NA
DNA: TGTGCCAGCAGCCGCCGGGGGGGCAGGGTGAACACCGGGGAGCTGTTTTTT
CDR3: CASSRRGGRVNTGELFF

J: TRBJ2-7
V: TRBV28
D: TRBD2
size: NA
DNA: TGTGCCAGCAGTCGTACTAGCGGGGGGGCTTGGGAGCAGTACTTC
CDR3: CASSRTSGGAWEQYF

J: TRBJ2-5
V: TRBV19
D: TRBD1
size: NA
DNA: TGTGCCACTATAGGACAGGGTTCGGGGGAGACCCAGTACTTC
CDR3: CATIGQGSGETQYF

J: TRBJ2-6
V: TRBV27
D: NA
size: NA
DNA: TGTGCCAGCAGTTTTTCGTTAGCCAACGTCCTGACTTTC
CDR3: CASSFSLANVLTF

J: TRBJ2-5
V: TRBV15
D: NA
size: NA
DNA: TGTGCCACCAGCAGTCCCCTATGGCGAACCCCAGAGACCCAGTACTTC
CDR3: CATSSPLWRTPETQYF